Below are 24 T cell receptor beta chains sequenced from a single sample in a study of blood T cell repertoires in COVID-19. Using immunoSEQ multiplex PCR, the repertoire was profiled, and TCRdb retains in-frame clones only, with some absent. Altogether about 360,000 clones are present, 65% to 90% being singletons, with the ten largest covering about 7.6%. The sample was peripheral blood. These receptors all come from a woman between 55 and 75 years old with COVID-19, enrolled during active disease.

The chain recombines TRBV5-4 with TRBJ1-1; TRBD1 agrees at 7 bases. Germline loops: CDR1 SGHNT, CDR2 YYREEE (reference sequence). Germline trimming cut 4 bases from V and 1 base from J; bases unmatched to any gene: 7. This CDR3 region has 15 residues. CDR3 in DNA: TGTGCCAGCAGCCGCGCGACAGGGACGAACACTGAAGCTTTCTTT. Its protein is CASSRATGTNTEAFF.

The count of this clone is one. V usage is TRBV4-2 and J usage is TRBJ2-1; perhaps TRBD2 as D (7 bases). The CDR3 contains 17 residues. V was shortened by 0 bases and J by 4 bases, with 16 bases between the two germline ends. Germline values: CDR1 LGHNA, CDR2 YNFKEQ. CDR3 in amino acids: CASSQDFSGGAYNEQFF. The DNA for the CDR3 is TGTGCCAGCAGCCAAGATTTCAGTGGGGGGGCGTACAATGAGCAGTTCTTC.

The chain is built from TRBV29-1 and TRBJ2-7; perhaps TRBD1 as D (6 bases). The CDR3 contains 18 residues. Germline CDR1 reads SQVTM; CDR2 reads ANQGSEA. The V end was cut by 2 bases, the J end by 3 bases, with 26 bases between. CDR3 protein: CSVEFIVGDKGFGYEQYF. The CDR3 DNA reads as TGCAGCGTTGAATTCATCGTAGGGGACAAGGGATTTGGCTACGAGCAGTACTTC.

Only a few counts were recorded for this clone. This chain connects TRBV9 to TRBJ2-5; tentative D call: TRBD2 (7 bases). The CDR3 covers 18 residues. The V and J ends lost 4 bases and 1 base respectively, with 23 bases between them. The germline V gene encodes CDR1 SGDLS and CDR2 YYNGEE. Here the CDR3 DNA reads TGTGCCAGCAGCTTCAGTGGGGGGGCGAGCGGCCCCCAAGAGACCCAGTACTTC. Translated: CASSFSGGASGPQETQYF.

This sequence joins TRBV19 and TRBJ2-3; 9 bases align to TRBD2. Germline-derived CDR1 and CDR2 are LNHDA and SQIVND (reference sequence). The CDR3 extends over 16 amino acids. The trim removed 5 bases at V and 6 bases at J, leaving 12 bases unmatched. The CDR3 is CASSGWGLANEDTQYF. In DNA, the CDR3 is TGTGCCAGTAGTGGGTGGGGACTAGCTAACGAGGATACGCAGTATTTT.

The chain joins TRBV19 to TRBJ2-3, with D perhaps matching TRBD1 (6 bases). Germline V gene data show CDR1 as LNHDA and CDR2 as SQIVND (reference sequence). This CDR3 has 14 amino acids. Trimming cost V 7 bases and J 1 base, with 12 bases left between them. The CDR3 protein is CASTQDRGTDTQYF. The DNA for the CDR3 is TGTGCCAGTACTCAGGACAGAGGCACAGATACGCAGTATTTT.

The chain is built from TRBV29-1 and TRBJ2-5, with 7 bases fitting TRBD2. The CDR3 has 15 amino acids. Germline CDR1 is SQVTM and CDR2 is ANQGSEA. After removal of 3 bases from V and 2 bases from J, the junction contained 9 bases not matched to a gene. CDR3 nucleotides: TGCAGCGTTGATACGGGGAGGGGTGAACAAGAGACCCAGTACTTC. Residues: CSVDTGRGEQETQYF.

Here the CDR3 DNA reads TGTGCCAGCAGCCTACAAAATAGCATCGATACGCAGTATTTT. It specifies CASSLQNSIDTQYF. The chain couples TRBV5-4 to TRBJ2-3; D not certain. The V end lost 4 bases, the J end lost 6 bases, and 15 bases lay between the germline ends. The CDR3 extends over 14 amino acids. CDR1 is SGHNT, CDR2 YYREEE, per germline (reference sequence).

Turning to this clone: The sample carries other DNA sequences with the same CDR3. This chain connects TRBV7-2 to TRBJ2-3, with no clear D. This CDR3 spans 15 amino acids. Germline V gives CDR1 SGHTA, CDR2 FQGNSA. Trimming shortened V by 0 bases and J by 0 bases, and 7 bases separated the two germline ends. CDR3 region: CASSLAGTSTDTQYF. The CDR3 DNA is TGTGCCAGCAGCTTAGCCGGTACTAGCACAGATACGCAGTATTTT.

The rearrangement uses TRBV9 and TRBJ2-3; D unclear. The germline V gene has CDR1 SGDLS and CDR2 YYNGEE. CDR3 size: 14 residues. The germline V and J ends were trimmed by 4 bases and 2 bases, with 11 bases remaining between them. This CDR3 is CASSLSQFTDTQYF. Written as DNA, the CDR3 is TGTGCCAGCAGCCTCTCACAATTCACAGATACGCAGTATTTT.

This clone was seen a few times. The chain couples TRBV6-6 to TRBJ2-2, with TRBD2 as a possible D gene (6 bases). CDR3 length equals 16 residues. V was trimmed by 2 bases and J by 7 bases, leaving 17 bases between them. Germline-derived CDR1 and CDR2 are MNHNY and SVGAGI (reference sequence). CDR3 nucleotides: TGTGCCAGCAGTTACGGGTTGGGATCGGGAGTCGGGGAGCTGTTTTTT. Protein product: CASSYGLGSGVGELFF.

In its sample, this clone was seen once. This chain joins TRBV4-3 and TRBJ1-2; 7 bases map to TRBD1. This CDR3 region has 15 residues. Trimming removed 4 bases from V and 4 bases from J; junction bases left unmatched: 9. Germline CDR1 is LGHNA and CDR2 is YSLEER. CDR3 coding DNA: TGCGCCAGCAGCCCCCGGGACAGACTTGCCTATGGCTACACCTTC. Protein product: CASSPRDRLAYGYTF.

The chain recombines TRBV7-8 with TRBJ2-5, with unresolved D. Germline lookup yields CDR1 SGHVS and CDR2 FQNEAQ. Deletions cut 1 base from V and 5 bases from J, with 5 bases between. This CDR3 is 12 amino acids long. CDR3 protein: CASSLVQETQYF. The CDR3, as DNA: TGTGCCAGCAGCTTAGTTCAGGAGACCCAGTACTTC.

In its sample, this clone was seen a few times. The genes are TRBV3-1 (or the pseudogene TRBV3-2) and TRBJ2-1; D unclear. The CDR3 loop spans 12 amino acids. Per the germline V gene, CDR1 is LGHDT and CDR2 is YNNKEL (reference sequence). Trimming stripped 6 bases from V and 12 bases from J, with 15 bases between. CDR3 protein: CASSRYRGGQFF. CDR3 DNA sequence: TGTGCCAGCAGTCGGTATCGAGGCGGGCAGTTCTTC.

The chain employs TRBV10-3 and TRBJ2-3; D is possibly TRBD1 (5 bases). CDR3 length: 15 residues. Germline CDR1 reads ENHRY; CDR2 reads SYGVKD. Trimming shortened V by 0 bases and J by 5 bases, and 12 bases separated the two germline ends. The CDR3 nucleotides are TGTGCCATCAGTGAGTCGGGGCTGAGAGAAGATACGCAGTATTTT. Translating gives CAISESGLREDTQYF.

The chain carries TRBV2 and TRBJ1-5; 8 positions agree with TRBD1. The length of the CDR3 is 15 residues. The ends lost 6 bases at V and 2 bases at J; junction bases unmatched: 6. Germline V gene data show CDR1 as SNHLY and CDR2 as FYNNEI. Written as DNA, the CDR3 is TGTGCCAGCAGGGAGACAGGGGACGGCAATCAGCCCCAGCATTTT. It translates to CASRETGDGNQPQHF.

The chain recombines TRBV19 with TRBJ1-5; D gene uncertain. The CDR3 has 18 residues. Germline V gene lookup returns CDR1 LNHDA and CDR2 SQIVND (reference sequence). The V gene lost 1 base and the J gene lost 1 base, with 17 bases spanning the gap. The CDR3 protein is CASSIAGKKVLSNQPQHF. The CDR3 coding sequence is TGTGCCAGTAGTATAGCGGGGAAAAAGGTGTTGAGCAATCAGCCCCAGCATTTT.

The chain has TRBV7-3 and TRBJ2-5, with 7 bases that match TRBD1. CDR1 and CDR2 (germline): SGHTA, FQGTGA. The CDR3 runs to 15 residues. The V segment lost 5 bases and the J segment 5 bases; nucleotides outside the gene matches: 11. CDR3 DNA sequence: TGTGCCAGCAGCGCTTCGACAGGGACCTGGGAGACCCAGTACTTC. Protein sequence: CASSASTGTWETQYF.

This chain links TRBV5-1 with TRBJ1-4; the D gene is possibly TRBD1 (5 bases). The CDR3 covers 15 residues. Looked up from germline, CDR1 is SGHRS and CDR2 is YFSETQ. V lost 6 bases and J lost 0, with 12 bases in between. This CDR3 is CASKFQGATNEKLFF. DNA for the CDR3: TGCGCCAGCAAGTTTCAAGGGGCAACTAATGAAAAACTGTTTTTT.

CDR3 protein: CAWSVAAGGGPTEAFF. The CDR3 region has the DNA TGTGCCTGGAGTGTTGCGGCGGGCGGGGGTCCGACTGAAGCTTTCTTT. V and J are TRBV30 and TRBJ1-1; D is possibly TRBD1 (5 bases). Germline V gene lookup returns CDR1 GTSNPN and CDR2 SVGIG (reference sequence). The length of the CDR3 is 16 residues. V gave up 0 bases and J gave up 5 bases, with 19 bases separating them.

The CDR3 reads CASSPGQGSIGGNTEAFF. The CDR3 DNA is TGTGCCAGCAGCCCGGGACAGGGAAGCATCGGGGGGAACACTGAAGCTTTCTTT. The chain combines TRBV7-2 with TRBJ1-1; 9 nucleotides line up with TRBD1. CDR1 is SGHTA and CDR2 is FQGNSA in the germline V gene. V trimming: 5 bases; J trimming: 1 base; junction bases outside the gene matches: 14. CDR3 size: 18 residues. Using reference TRBV7-2 and TRBJ1-1 for the parts outside the CDR3, the full variable domain is GAGVSQSPSNKVTEKGKDVELRCDPISGHTALYWYRQSLGQGLEFLIYFQGNSAPDKSGLPSDRFSAERTGGSVSTLTIQRTQQEDSAVYLCASSPGQGSIGGNTEAFFGQGTRLTVV.

For this clone: The identical CDR3 is also encoded by other nucleotide sequences in the sample. The V call is TRBV7-9, the J call TRBJ2-7; 7 nucleotides line up with TRBD2. J was trimmed by 0 bases and V by 4 bases; bases with no gene match: 3. Germline CDR1 reads SEHNR; CDR2 reads FQNEAQ (reference sequence). This CDR3 comprises 14 residues. Written as DNA, the CDR3 is TGTGCCAGCAGCTCCGGGGGGAGCTCCTACGAGCAGTACTTC. This translates into CASSSGGSSYEQYF. The full variable domain, rest sourced from reference TRBV7-9 and TRBJ2-7, is DTGVSQNPRHKITKRGQNVTFRCDPISEHNRLYWYRQTLGQGPEFLTYFQNEAQLEKSRLLSDRFSAERPKGSFSTLEIQRTEQGDSAMYLCASSSGGSSYEQYFGPGTRLTVT.

This sequence joins TRBV5-5 and TRBJ1-2, with 7 bases fitting TRBD1. V gave up 3 bases and J gave up 6 bases; unmatched junction bases: 14. The CDR3 is made up of 16 amino acids. Germline loops: CDR1 SGHKS, CDR2 YYEKEE (reference sequence). CDR3 loop: CASSSKVVGGADGYTF. The CDR3 bases are TGTGCCAGCAGCTCTAAGGTGGTAGGGGGCGCGGATGGCTACACCTTC. The full variable domain, in which reference TRBV5-5 and TRBJ1-2 provide the parts outside the CDR3, is DAGVTQSPTHLIKTRGQQVTLRCSPISGHKSVSWYQQVLGQGPQFIFQYYEKEERGRGNFPDRFSARQFPNYSSELNVNALLLGDSALYLCASSSKVVGGADGYTFGSGTRLTVV.

The chain carries TRBV2 and TRBJ1-1; D remains ambiguous. The CDR3 is made up of 11 amino acids. Trimming cost V 7 bases and J 11 bases, with 14 bases left between them. The germline gives CDR1 SNHLY, CDR2 FYNNEI. DNA of the CDR3: TGTGCCAGCACCCCTCGAAAGCGGGCTTTCTTT. This translates into CASTPRKRAFF.